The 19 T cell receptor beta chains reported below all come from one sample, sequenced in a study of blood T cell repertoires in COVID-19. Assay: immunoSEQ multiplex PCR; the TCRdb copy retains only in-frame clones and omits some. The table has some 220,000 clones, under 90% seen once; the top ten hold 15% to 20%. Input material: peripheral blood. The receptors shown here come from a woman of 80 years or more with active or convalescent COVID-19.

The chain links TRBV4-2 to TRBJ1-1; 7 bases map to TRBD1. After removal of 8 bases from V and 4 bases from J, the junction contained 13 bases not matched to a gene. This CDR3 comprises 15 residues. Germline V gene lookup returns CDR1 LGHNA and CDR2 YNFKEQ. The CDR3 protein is CASAHMKGAGTEAFF. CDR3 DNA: TGTGCCAGCGCCCACATGAAGGGGGCCGGCACTGAAGCTTTCTTT.

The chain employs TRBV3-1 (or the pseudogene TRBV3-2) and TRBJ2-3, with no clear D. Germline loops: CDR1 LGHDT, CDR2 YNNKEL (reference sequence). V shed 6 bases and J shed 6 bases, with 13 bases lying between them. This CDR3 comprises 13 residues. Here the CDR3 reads CASRFSPKDTQYF. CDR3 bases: TGTGCCAGCAGGTTTAGTCCCAAGGATACGCAGTATTTT.

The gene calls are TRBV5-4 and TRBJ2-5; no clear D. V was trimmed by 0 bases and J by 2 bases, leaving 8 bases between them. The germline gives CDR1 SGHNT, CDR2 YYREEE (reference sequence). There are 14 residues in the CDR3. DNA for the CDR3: TGTGCCAGCAGCTTGGTAAACAGTCAAGAGACCCAGTACTTC. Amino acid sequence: CASSLVNSQETQYF.

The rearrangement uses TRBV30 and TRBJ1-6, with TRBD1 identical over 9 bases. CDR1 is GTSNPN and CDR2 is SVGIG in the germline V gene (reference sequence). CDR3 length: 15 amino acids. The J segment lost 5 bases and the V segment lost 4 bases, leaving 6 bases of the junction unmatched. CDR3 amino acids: CAWTQGDRDNSPLHF. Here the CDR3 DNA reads TGTGCCTGGACCCAGGGGGACAGGGATAATTCACCCCTCCACTTT.

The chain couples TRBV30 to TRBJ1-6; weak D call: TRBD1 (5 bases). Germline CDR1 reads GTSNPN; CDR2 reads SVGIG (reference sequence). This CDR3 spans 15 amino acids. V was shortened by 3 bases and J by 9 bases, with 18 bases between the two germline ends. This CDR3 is CAWSAGAGVSSPLHF. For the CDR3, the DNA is TGTGCCTGGAGCGCCGGGGCGGGAGTGAGTTCACCCCTCCACTTT.

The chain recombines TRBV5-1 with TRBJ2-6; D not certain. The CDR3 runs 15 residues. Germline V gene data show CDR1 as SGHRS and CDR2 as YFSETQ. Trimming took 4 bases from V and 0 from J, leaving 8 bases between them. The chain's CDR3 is CASSPTSSGANVLTF. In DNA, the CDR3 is TGCGCCAGCAGCCCAACAAGCTCTGGGGCCAACGTCCTGACTTTC.

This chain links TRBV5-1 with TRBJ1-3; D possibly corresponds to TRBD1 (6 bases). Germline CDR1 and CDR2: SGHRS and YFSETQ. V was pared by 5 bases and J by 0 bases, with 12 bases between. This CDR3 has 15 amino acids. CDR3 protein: CASRPDSSSGNTIYF. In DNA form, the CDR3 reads TGCGCCAGCAGACCGGACAGTTCCTCTGGAAACACCATATATTTT.

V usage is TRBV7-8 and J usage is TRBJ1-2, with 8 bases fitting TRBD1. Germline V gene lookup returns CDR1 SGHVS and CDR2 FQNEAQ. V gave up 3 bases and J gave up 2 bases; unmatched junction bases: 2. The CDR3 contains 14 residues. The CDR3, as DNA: TGTGCCAGCAGCTTTAGACAGGGGAACTATGGCTACACCTTC. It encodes CASSFRQGNYGYTF. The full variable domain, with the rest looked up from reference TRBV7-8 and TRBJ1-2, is GAGVSQSPRYKVAKRGQDVALRCDPISGHVSLFWYQQALGQGPEFLTYFQNEAQLDKSGLPSDRFFAERPEGSVSTLKIQRTQQEDSAVYLCASSFRQGNYGYTFGSGTRLTVV.

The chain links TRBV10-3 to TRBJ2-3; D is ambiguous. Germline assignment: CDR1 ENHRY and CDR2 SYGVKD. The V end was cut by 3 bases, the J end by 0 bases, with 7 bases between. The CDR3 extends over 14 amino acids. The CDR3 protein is CAISDVGSTDTQYF. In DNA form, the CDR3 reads TGTGCCATCAGTGACGTCGGGAGCACAGATACGCAGTATTTT.

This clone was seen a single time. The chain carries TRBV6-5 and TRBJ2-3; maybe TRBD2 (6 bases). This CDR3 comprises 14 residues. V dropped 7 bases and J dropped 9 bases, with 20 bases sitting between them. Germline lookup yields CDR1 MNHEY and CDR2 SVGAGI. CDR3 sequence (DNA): TGTGCCAGCACCTTCCGGGCCCTAGCGCCCACGCAGTATTTT. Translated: CASTFRALAPTQYF.

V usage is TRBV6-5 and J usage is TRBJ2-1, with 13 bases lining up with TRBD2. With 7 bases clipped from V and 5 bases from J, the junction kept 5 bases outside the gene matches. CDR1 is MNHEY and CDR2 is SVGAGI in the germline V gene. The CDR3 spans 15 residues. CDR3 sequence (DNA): TGTGCCAGCAAATCGGGACTAGCGGGGCACAATGAGCAGTTCTTC. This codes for CASKSGLAGHNEQFF.

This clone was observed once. This CDR3 is CSASESGGGTTQYF. The CDR3 DNA is TGCAGTGCTAGTGAGTCAGGGGGCGGCACTACGCAGTATTTT. This chain joins TRBV20-1 and TRBJ2-3, with TRBD1 matching 8 bases. Germline loops: CDR1 DFQATT, CDR2 SNEGSKA (reference sequence). The CDR3 loop spans 14 amino acids. The junction had 10 bases not matched to a gene; V was cut back by 3 bases and J by 8 bases.

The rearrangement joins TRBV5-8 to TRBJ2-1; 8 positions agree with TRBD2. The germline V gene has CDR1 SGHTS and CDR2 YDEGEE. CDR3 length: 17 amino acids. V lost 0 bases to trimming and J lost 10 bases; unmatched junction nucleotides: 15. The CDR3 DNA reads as TGTGCCAGCAGCTTGGGGGCCCCGGGGGGGCACCAGGGCGAGCAGTTCTTC. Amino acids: CASSLGAPGGHQGEQFF.

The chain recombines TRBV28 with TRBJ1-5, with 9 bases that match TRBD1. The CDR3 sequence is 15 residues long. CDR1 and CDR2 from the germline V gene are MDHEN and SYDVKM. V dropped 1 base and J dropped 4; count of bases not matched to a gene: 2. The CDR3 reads CASSLSGTGNQPQHF. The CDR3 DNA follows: TGTGCCAGCAGTTTATCAGGGACAGGGAATCAGCCCCAGCATTTT.

The DNA of the CDR3 is TGCGCCAGCACCCCTAGCGGGATCGGGGAGCTGTTTTTT. Translation gives CASTPSGIGELFF. This chain links TRBV5-1 with TRBJ2-2, with TRBD2 identical over 9 bases. Germline loops: CDR1 SGHRS, CDR2 YFSETQ. Trimming at V came to 6 bases and at J to 7 bases, leaving 4 bases not matched to a gene. This CDR3 comprises 13 residues.

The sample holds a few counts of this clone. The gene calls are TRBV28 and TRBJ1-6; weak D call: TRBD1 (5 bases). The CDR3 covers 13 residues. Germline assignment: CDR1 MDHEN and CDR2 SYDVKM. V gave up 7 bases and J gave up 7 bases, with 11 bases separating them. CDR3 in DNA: TGTGCCAGCATCCCTACAGGAAATTCACCCCTCCACTTT. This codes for CASIPTGNSPLHF.

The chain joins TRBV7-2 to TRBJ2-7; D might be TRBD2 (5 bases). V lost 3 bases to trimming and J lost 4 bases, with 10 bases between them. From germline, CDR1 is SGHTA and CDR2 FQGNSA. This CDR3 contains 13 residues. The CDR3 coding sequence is TGTGCCAGCAGCTTTACTAGAAGATACGAGCAGTACTTC. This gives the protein CASSFTRRYEQYF.

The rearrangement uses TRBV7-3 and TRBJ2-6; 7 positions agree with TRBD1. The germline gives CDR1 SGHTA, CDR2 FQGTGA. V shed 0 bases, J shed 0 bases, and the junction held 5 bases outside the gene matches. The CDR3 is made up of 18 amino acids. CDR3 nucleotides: TGTGCCAGCAGCTTAACTTACAGGGGCGCCTCTGGGGCCAACGTCCTGACTTTC. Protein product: CASSLTYRGASGANVLTF.

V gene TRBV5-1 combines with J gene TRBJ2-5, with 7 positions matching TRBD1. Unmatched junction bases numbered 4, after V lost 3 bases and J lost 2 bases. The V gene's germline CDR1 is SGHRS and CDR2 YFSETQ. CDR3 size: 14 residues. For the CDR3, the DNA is TGCGCCAGCAGCTCCACAGGGGTTCAAGAGACCCAGTACTTC. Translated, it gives CASSSTGVQETQYF.